This T cell receptor (beta chain) was sequenced in a study of blood T cell repertoires in COVID-19. Across the study: Specimens from acute and convalescent COVID-19 originated in the United States, Italy and Spain. T cells, B-cell-depleted T cells, or PBMCs provided the cDNA or gDNA that served as material.

This CDR3 has 16 residues. With 2 bases clipped from V and 5 bases from J, the junction kept 6 bases outside the gene matches. Germline assignment: CDR1 SGHAT and CDR2 FQNNGV. Per the authors' pipeline: Amplification of reference gene primers was used by the study to estimate nucleated cell counts. Here immunoSEQ multiplex PCR was the method, and the copy in TCRdb shows in-frame clones only, minus some. The V and J calls and clone size were taken over from that table, and D and trimming were inferred from the DNA. The sample comprises 200,000 to 300,000 clones, 70% to 90% of which are singletons, and under 2% rests with the top ten.

V usage is TRBV11-2 and J usage is TRBJ2-5, with 12 nucleotides matching TRBD2. The TCR was taken from a man aged 30 to 39 with active or convalescent COVID-19. The source material was peripheral blood. The CDR3 DNA sequence: TGTGCCAGCAGCTTACTAGCGGGGGGGATGGAGGAGACCCAGTACTTC. As protein: CASSLLAGGMEETQYF.